This TCR beta chain was sequenced during a study of esophageal squamous cell carcinoma under preoperative chemotherapy. About the research overall: Both tumor-infiltrating lymphocytes and peripheral blood T cells were profiled. Study findings and constraints: After paclitaxel-nedaplatin, abundant clones were more likely to contract than amplify.

About this clonotype: Its antigen remains unidentified. The junction departs from germline at one end; a sequencing error may be responsible.

Described time point: before preoperative PTX-NDP chemotherapy. CDR3 length: 16 amino acids. Germline-derived CDR1 and CDR2 are MNHNS and SASEGT. TCRdb redid the calling of the PCR reads with MiXCR, one entry per CDR3 protein. The table includes 10,000 to 15,000 distinct CDR3 sequences, 50% to 55% detected once. The chain joins TRBV6-1 to TRBJ2-3; either TRBD1 or TRBD2 may supply D (5 bases each). The receptor was isolated from a human donor with esophageal squamous cell carcinoma. The donor label of this sample is uncertain. This specimen was taken from a patient given preoperative chemotherapy. The CDR3 loop is CASSERGAVITDTQYF. In DNA form, the CDR3 reads TGTGCCAGCAGTGAACGAGGGGCTGTCATCACAGATACGCAGTACTTT.